This is a list of T cell receptor beta chains from one sample in a study of blood T cell repertoires in COVID-19. Produced via immunoSEQ multiplex PCR; TCRdb's table is partial and in-frame only. This repertoire shows 70,000 to 90,000 clones, about 76% found once; its top ten account for approximately 24%. What was sequenced was peripheral blood. All receptors derive from a human donor in a cohort sampled during active COVID-19. CDR3s include the opening cysteine and the closing phenylalanine or tryptophan. D genes are given only for firm matches. Not every row has a clone size; where given, it reads once, few, many or a size class.

clone size,V gene,D gene,J gene,CDR3 DNA,CDR3 protein
NA,TRBV29-1,NA,TRBJ2-1,TGCAGCGTTGAAATAAGCCAACGGACGGGGAATGAGCAGTTCTTC,CSVEISQRTGNEQFF
NA,TRBV5-6,NA,TRBJ2-7,TGTGCCAGCAGCCGAGGGACAACCACGGGCGAGCAGTACTTC,CASSRGTTTGEQYF
NA,TRBV2,NA,TRBJ2-7,TGTGCCAGCAGTGAAGGTGAGGACGAGCAGTACTTC,CASSEGEDEQYF
NA,TRBV10-3,TRBD1,TRBJ1-5,TGTGCCATCAGTCGGGGGGGACAGGGAGATCAGCCCCAGCATTTT,CAISRGGQGDQPQHF
NA,TRBV5-5,NA,TRBJ2-7,TGTGCCAGCAGCCCCATGGACAGAGCCTACGAGCAGTACTTC,CASSPMDRAYEQYF
NA,TRBV21-1,NA,TRBJ2-1,TGTGCCAGCAGCAGGCTTTGGGTAGCGGGAGGATTGGATGAGCAGTTCTTC,CASSRLWVAGGLDEQFF
NA,TRBV7-2,NA,TRBJ2-6,TGTGCCAGCAGTTCAAAGGGGGCTGGGGCCAACGTCCTGACTTTC,CASSSKGAGANVLTF
NA,TRBV5-1,TRBD2,TRBJ2-2,TGCGCCAGCAGCCCGGGACTAGCGAACACCGGGGAGCTGTTTTTT,CASSPGLANTGELFF
NA,TRBV5-8,TRBD2,TRBJ2-1,TGTGCCAGCAGCCCAGGGACTAGTCCTACCTACAATGAGCAGTTCTTC,CASSPGTSPTYNEQFF
few,TRBV5-8,TRBD2,TRBJ2-7,TGTGCCAGCAGCTTGGACTGGGGGGGAATCTCCTACGAGCAGTACTTC,CASSLDWGGISYEQYF
once,TRBV2,NA,TRBJ2-7,TGTGCCAGCAAACAGGATTATTCCTACGAGCAGTACTTC,CASKQDYSYEQYF
NA,TRBV2,TRBD2,TRBJ2-7,TGTGCCAGCAGTACGCTAGCGGGAGTTAAGCAGTACTTC,CASSTLAGVKQYF
NA,TRBV18,NA,TRBJ1-2,TGTGCCAGCTCACCGCCGGGGGACTATGGCTACACCTTC,CASSPPGDYGYTF
NA,TRBV5-1,TRBD1,TRBJ2-7,TGCGCCAGCAATTTTGGACAGGGGTCCTACGAGCAGTACTTC,CASNFGQGSYEQYF
NA,TRBV19,NA,TRBJ1-2,TGTGCCAGTAGCCGCGGCGGGGGTGAGGGGCGATACTATGGCTACACCTTC,CASSRGGGEGRYYGYTF
NA,TRBV5-5,TRBD2,TRBJ2-1,TGTGCCAGCATCCTCGTGGCGGGAGGGGGATACAATGAGCAGTTCTTC,CASILVAGGGYNEQFF
NA,TRBV2,NA,TRBJ2-3,TGTGCCAGCAGAACAGGGGATACGCAGTATTTT,CASRTGDTQYF
NA,TRBV9,NA,TRBJ2-5,TGTGCCAGCAGCGTAGAGAGAGGGAGCCAGTACTTC,CASSVERGSQYF
NA,TRBV5-1,TRBD1,TRBJ2-1,TGCGCCAGCAGCTTGGCCGGACAGGGGGCCTACAATGAGCAGTTCTTC,CASSLAGQGAYNEQFF
NA,TRBV10-3,TRBD2,TRBJ2-4,TGTGCCATCAGTGAGGCGTCTAGCGGGGGGGGTGTGAACATTCAGTACTTC,CAISEASSGGGVNIQYF
once,TRBV18,NA,TRBJ2-5,TGTGCCAGCTCACCCCAAGGGGGGACCCAGTACTTC,CASSPQGGTQYF
NA,TRBV5-1,NA,TRBJ2-3,TGCGCCAGCAGCTTGGGCCCGGGAACAGATACGCAGTATTTT,CASSLGPGTDTQYF
NA,TRBV5-5,NA,TRBJ2-3,TGTGCCAGCAGCCTGAGGGCCAGTCTCCGCACAGATACGCAGTATTTT,CASSLRASLRTDTQYF
NA,TRBV7-9,TRBD1,TRBJ2-7,TGTGCCAGCACCCCGACGGGACAGGGGGCCCACGAGCAGTACTTC,CASTPTGQGAHEQYF
NA,TRBV6-1,TRBD2,TRBJ2-7,TGTGCGGCGGTTCTTGGGGGGGGAAACGAGCAGTACTTC,CAAVLGGGNEQYF
NA,TRBV11-2,TRBD1,TRBJ2-5,TGTGCCAGCAGCCCGGACAGGTTTGAGACCCAGTACTTC,CASSPDRFETQYF
NA,TRBV29-1,NA,TRBJ2-7,TGCAGCGTTGTAGGAGGGGTACACTACGAGCAGTACTTC,CSVVGGVHYEQYF
NA,TRBV28,TRBD1,TRBJ1-5,TGTGCCAGCAGTCCAGGGGGCGTAGATCAGCCCCAGCATTTT,CASSPGGVDQPQHF
NA,TRBV28,NA,TRBJ1-2,TGTGCCAGCACCAAATCACAGGGTACCGGCTACACCTTC,CASTKSQGTGYTF
NA,TRBV19,NA,TRBJ2-5,TGTGCCAGTAGTATAGGAGGGAAGCAAGAGACCCAGTACTTC,CASSIGGKQETQYF
NA,TRBV5-1,TRBD2,TRBJ2-1,TGCGCCAGCAGCTTGGCCACTAGCGGGAGTGGTGAGCAGTTCTTC,CASSLATSGSGEQFF
few,TRBV2,NA,TRBJ2-2,TGTGCCAGCAGTTCTATGTACGGGGAGCTGTTTTTT,CASSSMYGELFF
NA,TRBV11-1,TRBD2,TRBJ2-1,TGTGCCAGCAGCCCCTCGGGAGGGCTACGGAATGAGCAGTTCTTC,CASSPSGGLRNEQFF
NA,TRBV7-8,TRBD2,TRBJ2-5,TGTGCCAGCAGCCCCCGGCTAGCGGACGGGGAGACCCAGTACTTC,CASSPRLADGETQYF
NA,TRBV7-6,TRBD1,TRBJ2-6,TGTGCCAGCAGCCCCGGGACAGCCCTTCGTTCCGTCCTGACTTTC,CASSPGTALRSVLTF
NA,TRBV3-1/TRBV3-2,NA,TRBJ1-2,TGTGCCAGCAGCCAAGTTCTCTCCGGGATCTACACCTTC,CASSQVLSGIYTF
few,TRBV29-1,TRBD2,TRBJ2-1,TGCAGCGTTGGGACTAGCGGGAGTATGAAGCAGTTCTTC,CSVGTSGSMKQFF